One sample yielded the 28 T cell receptor beta chains listed below, sequenced in a study of CD8+CD57+ T cells in acquired aplastic anemia. Genomic DNA acted as the template from which TCR beta VDJ combination and CDR3 sequence profiling were carried out. MiXCR, run by TCRdb on the reads, gives a single entry per CDR3 protein. The sample lists some 68,000 distinct CDR3 sequences, 45% to 55% occurring once. The sample taken for sequencing was sorted CD4+, CD8+, or CD8+CD57+ T cells (not recorded which) from PBMCs. The source of these receptors is a human donor in good health, serving as a control.

The sample holds many counts of this clonotype. The chain combines TRBV5-1 with TRBJ1-5; 7 bases are a match to TRBD1. Germline V gene data show CDR1 as SGHRS and CDR2 as YFSETQ. V shed 1 base, J shed 3 bases, and the junction held 10 bases outside the gene matches. The CDR3 has 17 residues. CDR3 in amino acids: CASSLPLSDRANQPQHF. CDR3 bases: TGCGCCAGCAGCTTGCCCCTAAGTGACAGGGCCAATCAGCCCCAGCATTTT.

The gene calls are TRBV7-6 and TRBJ1-2; 8 bases agree with TRBD1. Germline CDR1 SGHVS, CDR2 FNYEAQ. The CDR3 extends over 15 amino acids. J lost 5 bases, V lost 5 bases, and 10 bases had no gene match. CDR3 sequence reads: CASSVAPGQEYGYTF. DNA for the CDR3: TGTGCCAGCAGCGTCGCCCCGGGACAGGAATATGGCTACACCTTC.

This clonotype was found once. The chain combines TRBV25-1 with TRBJ1-1, with TRBD1 as a possible D gene (6 bases). V lost 7 bases to trimming and J lost 1 base, with 13 bases between them. This CDR3 comprises 14 residues. Germline V gene sequence: CDR1 MGHDK, CDR2 SYGVNS. CDR3 in amino acids: CASTLADRNTEAFF. CDR3 nucleotide sequence: TGTGCCAGCACCCTTGCGGACAGGAACACTGAAGCTTTCTTT.

V gene TRBV10-3 combines with J gene TRBJ2-2; possibly TRBD1 or TRBD2 for D (5 bases each). This CDR3 has 16 residues. Trimming shortened V by 5 bases and J by 0 bases, and 13 bases separated the two germline ends. The germline V gene has CDR1 ENHRY and CDR2 SYGVKD. CDR3 sequence reads: CAISRDLPSNTGELFF. For the CDR3, the DNA is TGTGCCATCAGTCGGGACCTACCCTCGAACACCGGGGAGCTGTTTTTT.

In its sample, this clonotype was seen once. The genes are TRBV7-9 and TRBJ1-3, with D maybe TRBD1 (6 bases). The ends were cut back, 5 bases at V and 1 base at J, with 12 bases in the middle. The CDR3 consists of 15 residues. CDR1 SEHNR and CDR2 FQNEAQ come from the germline V gene (reference sequence). The CDR3 bases are TGTGCCAGCAGCCAAGGGCAGGGGTCTGGAAACACCATATATTTT. It yields the protein CASSQGQGSGNTIYF.

This chain joins TRBV25-1 and TRBJ2-5; D is unclear. Germline lookup yields CDR1 MGHDK and CDR2 SYGVNS. The V and J ends lost 7 bases and 6 bases respectively, with 9 bases between them. The length of the CDR3 is 11 residues. The CDR3 is CASIFRQTQYF. The CDR3 DNA reads as TGTGCCAGCATTTTCCGGCAGACCCAGTACTTC.

This chain links TRBV10-3 with TRBJ1-5, with no clear D. CDR3 size: 15 residues. Germline-derived CDR1 and CDR2 are ENHRY and SYGVKD. V was cut by 3 bases and J by 3 bases, with 12 bases left in between. For the CDR3, the DNA is TGTGCCATCAGTGATTCGGGAGGTTACAATCAGCCCCAGCATTTT. It is translated as CAISDSGGYNQPQHF.

To note about this clonotype: A much larger clone is a single base away; this may be a read error. The final CDR3 position lacks the conserved phenylalanine or tryptophan, pointing to a likely read error. The chain has TRBV6-1 and TRBJ1-1; D is ambiguous. The CDR3 has 14 amino acids. V was cut by 5 bases and J by 5 bases, with 15 bases left in between. CDR1 is MNHNS and CDR2 is SASEGT in the germline V gene. The CDR3 DNA reads TGTGCCAGCAGTACGGGAGTGTCGGGGACTGAAGCTTTCCTT. It yields the protein CASSTGVSGTEAFL.

J is TRBJ1-2 and V is TRBV20-1; D not resolved. The germline gives CDR1 DFQATT, CDR2 SNEGSKA (reference sequence). The length of the CDR3 is 11 residues. Trimming took 1 base from V and 7 from J, leaving 7 bases between them. The CDR3 loop is CSARATVGYTF. CDR3 in DNA: TGCAGTGCTAGAGCAACCGTTGGCTACACCTTC.

Of note for this clonotype: Mismatch with germline at one junction end may stem from a read error. The chain combines TRBV7-7 with TRBJ2-3; D possibly uses TRBD1 or TRBD2 (6 bases each). This CDR3 spans 13 amino acids. CDR1 and CDR2 (germline): SSHAT, FNYEAQ (reference sequence). CDR3 sequence (DNA): TGTGCTAGCAGCGAGGGGGGACCAGATACGCAGTATTTT. This sequence encodes CASSEGGPDTQYF.

In its sample, this clonotype was seen once. The rearrangement uses TRBV9 and TRBJ2-3; TRBD1 matches at 9 bases. The CDR3 has 16 amino acids. Losses at the gene ends were 5 bases for V and 4 bases for J; bases not matched to a gene: 11. The germline gives CDR1 SGDLS, CDR2 YYNGEE. CDR3 nucleotides: TGTGCCAGCAGTAGGAAAGGGACAGGGAGACCAGATACGCAGTATTTT. Its protein is CASSRKGTGRPDTQYF.

The chain combines TRBV9 with TRBJ1-6; 8 nucleotides agree with TRBD1. Per the germline V gene, CDR1 is SGDLS and CDR2 is YYNGEE. The CDR3 is 15 amino acids. The V segment lost 3 bases and the J segment 8 bases; nucleotides outside the gene matches: 7. CDR3 DNA: TGTGCCAGCAGCGCGACAGGGGCAGGTTATTCACCCCTCCACTTT. This translates into CASSATGAGYSPLHF.

V and J are TRBV15 and TRBJ2-5; 8 bases align to TRBD2. Trimming took 0 bases from V and 5 from J; bases not matched to a gene: 5. The CDR3 totals 15 residues. The germline V gene has CDR1 LNHNV and CDR2 YYDKDF (reference sequence). CDR3 sequence reads: CATSRDHSGVETQYF. The CDR3 DNA reads as TGTGCCACCAGCAGAGATCATAGCGGGGTGGAGACCCAGTACTTC.

This clonotype was found a few times. This sequence joins TRBV20-1 and TRBJ2-7; tentatively, D is TRBD1 or TRBD2 (6 bases each). The CDR3 loop spans 13 amino acids. V gave up 6 bases and J gave up 7 bases, with 19 bases separating them. Germline V gives CDR1 DFQATT, CDR2 SNEGSKA (reference sequence). The CDR3 loop is CSAPLLEGEEQYF. The CDR3 nucleotides are TGCAGTGCGCCCTTACTGGAGGGGGAAGAGCAGTACTTC.

The chain has TRBV6-5 and TRBJ1-2; 9 bases line up with TRBD1. The J segment lost 5 bases and the V segment lost 2 bases, leaving 6 bases of the junction unmatched. The CDR3 covers 15 residues. Germline values: CDR1 MNHEY, CDR2 SVGAGI. The CDR3 region has the DNA TGTGCCAGCAGTTACGTTGGGACAGGGACGTATGGCTACACCTTC. The encoded protein is CASSYVGTGTYGYTF.

This clonotype came up many times. This chain joins TRBV11-2 and TRBJ2-7; possible D gene TRBD1, 6 bases. Trimming left V 3 bases short and J 3 bases short, with 9 bases between. CDR1 and CDR2 from the germline V gene are SGHAT and FQNNGV. The CDR3 covers 13 residues. CDR3 sequence reads: CASSFLGGYEQYF. The CDR3, as DNA: TGTGCCAGCAGCTTCTTAGGGGGCTACGAGCAGTACTTC. Together with reference TRBV11-2 and TRBJ2-7, the CDR3 gives the full variable domain: EAGVAQSPRYKIIEKRQSVAFWCNPISGHATLYWYQQILGQGPKLLIQFQNNGVVDDSQLPKDRFSAERLKGVDSTLKIQPAKLEDSAVYLCASSFLGGYEQYFGPGTRLTVT.

The chain couples TRBV15 to TRBJ1-1; a possible D gene is TRBD1 (6 bases). Germline V gene sequence: CDR1 LNHNV, CDR2 YYDKDF (reference sequence). The CDR3 length is 14 residues. With 1 base removed from V and 7 bases from J, the gap between germline ends came to 13 bases. The CDR3 loop reads CATSRGTGTCEAFF. The CDR3 nucleotides are TGTGCCACCAGCAGAGGAACAGGGACCTGTGAAGCTTTCTTT.

This chain connects TRBV25-1 to TRBJ2-1, with unresolved D. The CDR3 length is 15 residues. Trimming left V 2 bases short and J 0 bases short, with 8 bases between. Germline V CDR1 and CDR2: MGHDK, SYGVNS. The chain's CDR3 is CASSETRRSYNEQFF. In DNA, the CDR3 is TGTGCCAGCAGTGAAACAAGACGCTCCTACAATGAGCAGTTCTTC.

The rearrangement uses TRBV11-1 and TRBJ1-2, with TRBD1 matching 10 bases. Germline V gives CDR1 SGHAT, CDR2 FQDESV (reference sequence). The CDR3 runs to 16 residues. The V gene end was trimmed by 3 bases and the J gene end by 7 bases; junction bases not matched to a gene: 11. The CDR3 here is CASSFPDRGLAGGYTF. The DNA for the CDR3 is TGTGCCAGCAGCTTTCCCGACAGGGGGCTGGCGGGTGGCTACACCTTC.

This clonotype was counted ten times or more. V and J are TRBV7-6 and TRBJ1-3; no clear D. Germline CDR1 and CDR2: SGHVS and FNYEAQ. Trimming shortened V by 8 bases and J by 4 bases, and 15 bases separated the two germline ends. CDR3 size: 14 residues. CDR3 sequence reads: CASFPLGSGNTIYF. In DNA, the CDR3 is TGTGCCAGCTTCCCCTTGGGGTCCGGAAACACCATATATTTT. Full variable domain (remainder filled in from reference TRBV7-6 and TRBJ1-3): GAGVSQSPRYKVTKRGQDVALRCDPISGHVSLYWYRQALGQGPEFLTYFNYEAQQDKSGLPNDRFSAERPEGSISTLTIQRTEQRDSAMYRCASFPLGSGNTIYFGEGSWLTVV.

The J gene is TRBJ1-2, the V gene TRBV2; D is unclear. Germline-derived CDR1 and CDR2 are SNHLY and FYNNEI. The CDR3 sequence is 13 residues long. V was cut by 6 bases and J by 2 bases, with 10 bases left in between. The CDR3: CASSPDSNYGYTF. The CDR3 DNA reads as TGTGCCAGCAGCCCGGACTCCAACTATGGCTACACCTTC. Based on the CDR3 plus reference TRBV2 and TRBJ1-2, the full variable domain is EPEVTQTPSHQVTQMGQEVILRCVPISNHLYFYWYRQILGQKVEFLVSFYNNEISEKSEIFDDQFSVERPDGSNFTLKIRSTKLEDSAMYFCASSPDSNYGYTFGSGTRLTVV.

The J gene is TRBJ2-7, the V gene TRBV2; D may be TRBD2 (7 bases). Germline loops: CDR1 SNHLY, CDR2 FYNNEI. V dropped 7 bases and J dropped 5 bases, with 12 bases sitting between them. The CDR3 runs to 12 residues. The CDR3 DNA sequence: TGTGCCAGCAAGGGGGAGGGGGACGAGCAGTACTTC. Translated, it gives CASKGEGDEQYF.

This clonotype was detected many times. This chain connects TRBV5-1 to TRBJ2-5; D is unclear. Trimming removed 3 bases from V and 2 bases from J, with 5 bases in between. The CDR3 sequence is 12 residues long. The V gene's germline CDR1 is SGHRS and CDR2 YFSETQ. The CDR3: CASSSHQETQYF. In DNA form, the CDR3 reads TGCGCCAGCAGCTCACATCAAGAGACCCAGTACTTC.

This clonotype occurred many times. The chain joins TRBV7-9 to TRBJ1-2; no definite D call. Germline CDR1 is SEHNR and CDR2 is FQNEAQ (reference sequence). V was clipped by 1 base and J by 0 bases, with 9 bases between them. This CDR3 has 15 amino acids. Here the CDR3 reads CASSLEYSSNYGYTF. DNA of the CDR3: TGTGCCAGCAGCTTAGAATACAGCTCTAACTATGGCTACACCTTC.

This clonotype was seen repeatedly, ten times or more. V usage is TRBV9 and J usage is TRBJ2-7, with TRBD2 identical over 9 bases. With V trimmed by 4 bases and J by 2 bases, 4 bases remained unmatched. This CDR3 has 14 amino acids. Germline V gene lookup returns CDR1 SGDLS and CDR2 YYNGEE. The CDR3: CASSFIAGAYEQYF. The CDR3, as DNA: TGTGCCAGCAGCTTTATAGCGGGGGCCTACGAGCAGTACTTC.

This clonotype was seen only a few times. The rearrangement uses TRBV25-1 and TRBJ2-3, with D perhaps TRBD2 (5 bases). The CDR3 length is 16 residues. V was shortened by 6 bases and J by 1 base, with 17 bases between the two germline ends. CDR1 is MGHDK and CDR2 is SYGVNS in the germline V gene. The CDR3 DNA follows: TGTGCCAGCAGGGAGGTACTAGGTAAAGGCACAGATACGCAGTATTTT. Encoded protein: CASREVLGKGTDTQYF.

This rearrangement joins TRBV24-1 to TRBJ2-7; D unresolved. Germline CDR1 KGHDR, CDR2 SFDVKD. The CDR3 covers 11 residues. Trimming removed 7 bases from V and 0 bases from J, with 3 bases in between. CDR3 sequence: CATRGSYEQYV. CDR3 DNA sequence: TGTGCCACCAGAGGCTCCTACGAGCAGTACGTC.

This clonotype was counted a few times. A read error may be the cause here, since a much bigger clone is one base away. The V call is TRBV27, the J call TRBJ2-1, with D possibly being TRBD1 (5 bases). Germline CDR1 and CDR2: MNHEY and SMNVEV (reference sequence). V was shortened by 5 bases and J by 5 bases, with 10 bases between the two germline ends. The CDR3 has 13 residues. The CDR3 loop reads CASSPPDNNEQFF. The DNA of the CDR3 is TGTGCCAGCAGTCCCCCGGACAACAATGAGCAGTTCTTC.